This T cell receptor (beta chain) was sequenced for a study of blood T cell repertoires in COVID-19 (dated by TCRdb to 2020 to 2022). Regarding the research as a whole: The collaborator samples originated in the United States, Italy and Spain and spanned the acute and convalescent phases of COVID-19. The material from the prospective study consisted of cDNA or gDNA derived from T cells, B-cell-depleted T cells, or PBMCs. Subjects who had been exposed to COVID-19, were actively infected with it, or had recovered from it provided the deeply sampled blood TCRbeta repertoires that made up the dataset. The repertoires were made available in a free public database intended to serve as a resource for research on the immune response to SARS-CoV-2. The samples were drawn from two sources: the first 160 participants of the ongoing ImmuneRACE study, and 1,200 or so subjects contributed by 6 global collaborators. A de-identified subject ID, COVID-19 status, age in years and sex were almost always included in the sample metadata. HLA class I and class II types, where available, came from metadata supplied by the sample provider rather than from assay-based typing. What the research found in general, with its limitations: The amount of clinical and demographic metadata varied by source and participant and was provided uncurated.

The CDR3, from cysteine to phenylalanine, totals 13 residues. Only the CDR3 region is kept as DNA, spanning 39 bases read in frame from base 1. CDR1 SEHNR and CDR2 FQNEAQ were looked up in the germline V gene (reference sequence). The V and J ends are trimmed by 5 bases and 4 bases, leaving 9 bases between them. Concerning this clone: This clone's antigen is unknown. Nothing much larger sits one base from this clone, and base qualities are not available.

The immunoSEQ Assay, a bias-controlled multiplex PCR, was used to amplify TCRbeta CDR3 regions from genomic DNA. Per the original workflow: The number of nucleated cells in each sample was estimated by amplification of reference gene primers within the assay. Sequence reads were collapsed and filtered to measure the absolute abundance of every unique TCRbeta CDR3 rearrangement. Productive Simpson clonality was computed per sample as the square root of Simpson's diversity index over productive rearrangements. The clones in this table, taken by TCRdb from immuneACCESS, are in-frame only. Not every clone is retained; where verified, under half of the shortfall comes from an unresolved V gene, and the cause of the rest is unknown. The DNA gave D and trimming, while V, J and clone size come from that table. The sample table records 300,000 or so clones; roughly 90% of these occur just once. The top ten clonotypes cover around 2.7% of the sample.

In the prospective study, participants were 18 to 89 years old, resided in about two dozen geographic areas of the United States, and were enrolled through a virtual design. In the prospective study, cohorts were assigned on the basis of participant-reported clinical history obtained from a screening survey and a study questionnaire. Recovered participants in ImmuneRACE Cohort 3 were defined as having two consecutive negative NP/OP PCR tests, clearance from a healthcare professional, or resolution of symptoms. In the prospective study, whole blood, serum and a nasopharyngeal or oropharyngeal swab were collected from each participant by mobile phlebotomists. Over a roughly 2-month period, participants in the prospective study had the option of providing additional blood draws and questionnaires. Prospective study blood samples were shipped either frozen or at room temperature before DNA extraction.

This sequence originates from a man aged 55 to 69 who had recovered from COVID-19. The sample comprised PBMCs or T cells enriched from blood (not recorded which). This chain joins TRBV7-9 to TRBJ2-1; TRBD2 could be the D gene, as 5 bases match. The CDR3 amino acid sequence is: CASSASGYNEQFF. The nucleotide sequence reads TGTGCCAGCAGCGCAAGCGGATACAATGAGCAGTTCTTC.